This T cell receptor beta chain was documented in a study of cytomegalovirus exposure and HLA in healthy donors. Across the whole study: Genotyping showed roughly 83% of about 370 donors falling in the Caucasian-associated ancestry cluster. Study observations and caveats: A list of 150 to 200 TCR beta chains associated with cytomegalovirus was given.

About this clone itself: The target antigen is unknown.

The V segment lost 5 bases and the J segment 5 bases; nucleotides outside the gene matches: 8. The CDR3 runs to 15 residues. The V gene's germline CDR1 is SEHNR and CDR2 FQNEAQ (reference sequence). The PCR had 60 Vbeta and 13 Jbeta primers. Methods used by the authors: Per a later analysis, the number of unique TCR beta chains was approximately 73 million, of which around 9.9 million were shared. Produced via immunoSEQ multiplex PCR; TCRdb's table is partial and in-frame only. D and trimming were read from the DNA, whereas the V and J calls and clone size are those reported in that table. The table includes 100,000 or so clones, 74% detected once.

The rearrangement links TRBV7-9 to TRBJ2-1, with 8 bases that match TRBD2. This TCR was recovered from a man aged 45-65 years in good health and CMV-seropositive. The material sequenced was PBMCs. Written as DNA, the CDR3 is TGTGCCAGCAGCCCTGAAGCGGGAGAGAACAATGAGCAGTTCTTC. Protein product: CASSPEAGENNEQFF. Variable domain in full (rest from reference TRBV7-9 and TRBJ2-1): DTGVSQNPRHKITKRGQNVTFRCDPISEHNRLYWYRQTLGQGPEFLTYFQNEAQLEKSRLLSDRFSAERPKGSFSTLEIQRTEQGDSAMYLCASSPEAGENNEQFFGPGTRLTVL.